A single sample gave rise to the 24 T cell receptor beta chains below, sequenced in a study of T cell clones after liver transplantation. Generated by immunoSEQ multiplex PCR, the TCRdb table keeps only in-frame clones and is missing some. The sample records around 97,000 clones, about 86% being singletons. Sample: CD4+ T cells from blood, taken approximately 50 months after liver transplant. The receptor set was obtained from a human patient who received a liver transplant. A subset of T cells may come from the graft donor.

This chain joins TRBV19 and TRBJ2-7; D may be TRBD1 or TRBD2 (5 bases each). Germline values: CDR1 LNHDA, CDR2 SQIVND (reference sequence). V lost 6 bases, J lost 6 bases, and 15 bases lay in between. The CDR3 has 13 amino acids. As DNA, the CDR3 is TGTGCCAGTAGGGACACCGTAGAGGGCGAGCAGTACTTC. Translated: CASRDTVEGEQYF.

The V call is TRBV30, the J call TRBJ1-1; tentatively, D is TRBD1 (6 bases). Trimming took 2 bases from V and 1 from J, leaving 14 bases between them. Germline CDR1 and CDR2: GTSNPN and SVGIG (reference sequence). The CDR3 runs 15 residues. The CDR3 here is CAWSFLGGQNTEAFF. CDR3 sequence (DNA): TGTGCCTGGAGTTTCCTCGGGGGGCAGAACACTGAAGCTTTCTTT.

V and J are TRBV5-1 and TRBJ1-1; TRBD1 agrees at 10 bases. V lost 5 bases and J lost 5; bases outside the gene matches: 3. CDR1 SGHRS and CDR2 YFSETQ come from the germline V gene. The CDR3 extends over 13 amino acids. This chain's CDR3 is CASSWDRGTEAFF. The CDR3 bases are TGCGCCAGCAGTTGGGACAGGGGAACTGAAGCTTTCTTT.

V usage is TRBV29-1 and J usage is TRBJ1-1; D gene uncertain. Germline-derived CDR1 and CDR2 are SQVTM and ANQGSEA. Trimming took 6 bases from V and 6 from J, leaving 8 bases between them. This CDR3 contains 10 residues. The CDR3 DNA reads as TGCAGCGTCCGGACCTCTGAAGCTTTCTTT. It specifies CSVRTSEAFF.

V gene TRBV28 combines with J gene TRBJ2-3; D call uncertain. V dropped 4 bases and J dropped 0 bases, with 17 bases sitting between them. This CDR3 comprises 17 residues. Germline V gives CDR1 MDHEN, CDR2 SYDVKM. This chain's CDR3 is CASSSTSTAASTDTQYF. The CDR3 nucleotides are TGTGCCAGCAGTTCAACGTCGACGGCCGCTAGCACAGATACGCAGTATTTT. Combining the CDR3 with reference TRBV28 and TRBJ2-3 gives the whole variable domain DVKVTQSSRYLVKRTGEKVFLECVQDMDHENMFWYRQDPGLGLRLIYFSYDVKMKEKGDIPEGYSVSREKKERFSLILESASTNQTSMYLCASSSTSTAASTDTQYFGPGTRLTVL.

The chain couples TRBV7-6 to TRBJ1-5; D possibly corresponds to TRBD1 (6 bases). V lost 4 bases and J 9 bases, leaving 16 bases between the germline ends. The CDR3 consists of 14 residues. Germline V gene lookup returns CDR1 SGHVS and CDR2 FNYEAQ. The CDR3 DNA reads TGTGCCAGCAGCTCCGAGGGGGGTTACGGGCCCCAGCATTTT. Protein sequence: CASSSEGGYGPQHF.

The chain joins TRBV2 to TRBJ1-5; 12 bases are shared with TRBD1. The CDR3 spans 18 residues. The J segment lost 0 bases and the V segment lost 6 bases, leaving 9 bases of the junction unmatched. The germline gives CDR1 SNHLY, CDR2 FYNNEI. This CDR3 reads CASRDRDRGLYSNQPQHF. In nucleotides, the CDR3 is TGTGCCAGCAGGGACCGGGACAGGGGGCTGTATAGCAATCAGCCCCAGCATTTT. Using reference TRBV2 and TRBJ1-5 for the parts outside the CDR3, the full variable domain is EPEVTQTPSHQVTQMGQEVILRCVPISNHLYFYWYRQILGQKVEFLVSFYNNEISEKSEIFDDQFSVERPDGSNFTLKIRSTKLEDSAMYFCASRDRDRGLYSNQPQHFGDGTRLSIL.

V is TRBV14 and J is TRBJ2-2; the D is unclear. The CDR3 covers 14 residues. Germline CDR1 reads SGHDN; CDR2 reads FVKESK. Trimming pared 1 base from V and 4 bases from J, leaving 7 bases between. CDR3 protein: CASSQGRATGELFF. The CDR3 coding sequence is TGTGCCAGCAGCCAAGGCCGGGCCACCGGGGAGCTGTTTTTT. The entire variable domain, with the rest obtained from reference TRBV14 and TRBJ2-2, is as follows: EAGVTQFPSHSVIEKGQTVTLRCDPISGHDNLYWYRRVMGKEIKFLLHFVKESKQDESGMPNNRFLAERTGGTYSTLKVQPAELEDSGVYFCASSQGRATGELFFGEGSRLTVL.

This clone was recorded only once. V gene TRBV6-5 combines with J gene TRBJ2-5, with no clear D. CDR1 and CDR2 from the germline V gene are MNHEY and SVGAGI. The CDR3 runs to 11 residues. V was clipped by 5 bases and J by 5 bases, with 6 bases between them. The CDR3 coding sequence is TGTGCCAGCAGTGCTAGGGAGACCCAGTACTTC. This translates into CASSARETQYF.

The chain recombines TRBV7-6 with TRBJ1-1; 7 bases fit TRBD1. Germline assignment: CDR1 SGHVS and CDR2 FNYEAQ. V gave up 3 bases and J gave up 5 bases; unmatched junction bases: 3. CDR3 length: 13 residues. The CDR3 spells CASSFGTVTEAFF. In DNA form, the CDR3 reads TGTGCCAGCAGCTTCGGGACAGTAACTGAAGCTTTCTTT.

V is TRBV4-3 and J is TRBJ2-2; perhaps TRBD2 as D (5 bases). CDR3 length: 16 residues. Trimming shortened V by 0 bases and J by 1 base, and 9 bases separated the two germline ends. Germline CDR1 and CDR2: LGHNA and YSLEER. The CDR3, as DNA: TGCGCCAGCAGCCAAGATGTCGGGGTGAACACCGGGGAGCTGTTTTTT. This codes for CASSQDVGVNTGELFF.

CDR3 sequence: CASSLALLATDTQYF. Written as DNA, the CDR3 is TGCGCCAGCAGCTTGGCCCTACTAGCAACAGATACGCAGTATTTT. The chain employs TRBV5-1 and TRBJ2-3, with D possibly matching TRBD2 (6 bases). Between the trimmed V and J ends, which lost 0 bases and 3 bases, there was a span of 11 bases. Germline loops: CDR1 SGHRS, CDR2 YFSETQ. CDR3 length: 15 residues.

The chain combines TRBV11-3 with TRBJ2-7; 9 nucleotides align to TRBD1. The CDR3 sequence is 14 residues long. With 5 bases clipped from V and 5 bases from J, the junction kept 7 bases outside the gene matches. Looked up from germline, CDR1 is SGHNT and CDR2 is YENEEA. The CDR3 sequence is CASSHRDRVNEQYF. As DNA, the CDR3 is TGTGCCAGCAGCCACCGGGACAGGGTGAACGAGCAGTACTTC.

The rearrangement links TRBV6-5 to TRBJ2-7; weak D call: TRBD2 (6 bases). There are 14 residues in the CDR3. With 6 bases removed from V and 5 bases from J, the gap between germline ends came to 17 bases. Germline V gene data show CDR1 as MNHEY and CDR2 as SVGAGI. This CDR3 reads CASSPTRSGDEQYF. In nucleotides, the CDR3 is TGTGCCAGCAGCCCCACGAGATCGGGAGACGAGCAGTACTTC.

Note on this clone: Other DNA sequences in the same sample also yield this CDR3. The J gene is TRBJ2-5, the V gene TRBV29-1; possible D gene TRBD2, 6 bases. Trimming shortened V by 7 bases and J by 3 bases, and 6 bases separated the two germline ends. The CDR3 covers 10 residues. Germline V gives CDR1 SQVTM, CDR2 ANQGSEA. This chain's CDR3 is CSGGEETQYF. In nucleotides, the CDR3 is TGCAGCGGGGGGGAAGAGACCCAGTACTTC.

The chain uses TRBV2 and TRBJ2-5; a weak D match, TRBD1 (5 bases). The end of the DNA is better explained by TRBJ2-7, so the J call may be wrong. The CDR3 has 15 residues. Germline loops: CDR1 SNHLY, CDR2 FYNNEI. CDR3 protein: CASSAPLGVSYEQYF. CDR3 coding DNA: TGTGCCAGCAGTGCCCCCCTAGGGGTCTCCTACGAGCAGTACTTC.

The chain is built from TRBV30 and TRBJ1-1; 9 nucleotides agree with TRBD1. CDR3 length equals 15 residues. Trimming cost V 1 base and J 5 bases; bases outside gene matches: 8. The germline gives CDR1 GTSNPN, CDR2 SVGIG (reference sequence). CDR3 DNA: TGTGCCTGGAGTGACAGGGGGCGAAGGGGGACTGAAGCTTTCTTT. Its protein product is CAWSDRGRRGTEAFF.

This chain connects TRBV7-3 to TRBJ2-7; 9 nucleotides match TRBD2. The J call may be in error: the DNA end matches TRBJ2-1 better. The CDR3 extends over 19 amino acids. Germline CDR1 and CDR2: SGHTA and FQGTGA. The CDR3 DNA reads TGTGCCAGCAGCTCAAGGGGTAGCGGGAGACCGGAGTCCTACAATGAGCAGTTCTTC. Protein: CASSSRGSGRPESYNEQFF.

The chain employs TRBV7-2 and TRBJ1-2; D is unresolved. V lost 6 bases to trimming and J lost 0 bases, with 14 bases between them. The CDR3 covers 15 residues. The V gene's germline CDR1 is SGHTA and CDR2 FQGNSA. Here the CDR3 DNA reads TGTGCCAGCAGGGGTTTAGGGCTTTCTAACTATGGCTACACCTTC. Residues: CASRGLGLSNYGYTF.

The CDR3 nucleotides are TGTGCCTGGAGAAGGGACCCCGAGCAGTACTTC. Its translation is CAWRRDPEQYF. V is TRBV30 and J is TRBJ2-7, with D perhaps matching TRBD1 or TRBD2 (5 bases each). CDR1 is GTSNPN and CDR2 is SVGIG in the germline V gene (reference sequence). V lost 3 bases and J lost 6, with 9 bases in between. The CDR3 spans 11 residues. Supplemented by reference TRBV30 and TRBJ2-7, the full variable domain reads SQTIHQWPATLVQPVGSPLSLECTVEGTSNPNLYWYRQAAGRGLQLLFYSVGIGQISSEVPQNLSASRPQDRQFILSSKKLLLSDSGFYLCAWRRDPEQYFGPGTRLTVT.

V usage is TRBV28 and J usage is TRBJ1-5, with 8 bases that match TRBD1. This CDR3 comprises 14 residues. Looked up from germline, CDR1 is MDHEN and CDR2 is SYDVKM. V dropped 7 bases and J dropped 8; count of bases not matched to a gene: 10. In nucleotides, the CDR3 is TGTGCCAGCACCCCCCAGGGGGCAATCAAGCCCCAGCATTTT. Translated: CASTPQGAIKPQHF.

The chain links TRBV2 to TRBJ2-3; the D call may be TRBD1 or TRBD2 (5 bases each). Germline values: CDR1 SNHLY, CDR2 FYNNEI. The ends were cut back, 8 bases at V and 2 bases at J, with 8 bases in the middle. CDR3 size: 12 residues. The DNA for the CDR3 is TGTGCCAGCCGAGGGGCCACAGATACGCAGTATTTT. Its protein is CASRGATDTQYF.

The rearrangement joins TRBV15 to TRBJ2-5; D unclear. This CDR3 spans 15 amino acids. CDR1 is LNHNV and CDR2 is YYDKDF in the germline V gene (reference sequence). Trimming removed 2 bases from V and 4 bases from J, with 14 bases in between. The CDR3 loop is CATSRSPQPLETQYF. CDR3 DNA: TGTGCCACCAGCAGATCACCCCAACCGTTAGAGACCCAGTACTTC.

This clone was observed a single time. The chain links TRBV27 to TRBJ1-5, with TRBD1 identical over 9 bases. The CDR3 is 15 amino acids. With V trimmed by 2 bases and J by 6 bases, 5 bases remained unmatched. Germline CDR1 is MNHEY and CDR2 is SMNVEV (reference sequence). The CDR3 nucleotides are TGTGCCAGCAGTTTAACAGGGGGCGCGGGTCAGCCCCAGCATTTT. It specifies CASSLTGGAGQPQHF.